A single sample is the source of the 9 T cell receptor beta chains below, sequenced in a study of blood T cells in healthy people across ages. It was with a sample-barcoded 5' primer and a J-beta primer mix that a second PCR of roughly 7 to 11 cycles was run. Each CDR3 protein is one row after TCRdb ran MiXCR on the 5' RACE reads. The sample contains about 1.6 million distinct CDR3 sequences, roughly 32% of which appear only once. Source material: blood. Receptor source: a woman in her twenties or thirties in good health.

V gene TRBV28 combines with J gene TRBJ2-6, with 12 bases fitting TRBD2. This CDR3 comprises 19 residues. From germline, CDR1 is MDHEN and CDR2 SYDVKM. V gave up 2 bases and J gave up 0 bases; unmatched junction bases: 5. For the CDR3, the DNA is TGTGCCAGCAGTTTACCAGGACTAGCGGGGAGCTCTGGGGCCAACGTCCTGACTTTC. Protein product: CASSLPGLAGSSGANVLTF.

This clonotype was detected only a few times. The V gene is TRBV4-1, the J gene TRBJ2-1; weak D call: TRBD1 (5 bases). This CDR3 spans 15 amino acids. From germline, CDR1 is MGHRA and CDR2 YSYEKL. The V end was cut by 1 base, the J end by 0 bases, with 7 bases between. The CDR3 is CASSQVGASYNEQFF. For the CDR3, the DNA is TGCGCCAGCAGCCAAGTTGGGGCCTCCTACAATGAGCAGTTCTTC.

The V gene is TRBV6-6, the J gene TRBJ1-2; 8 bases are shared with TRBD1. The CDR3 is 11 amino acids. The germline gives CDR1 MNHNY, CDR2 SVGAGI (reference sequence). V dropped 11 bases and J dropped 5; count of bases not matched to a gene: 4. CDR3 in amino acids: CAGWTGYGYTF. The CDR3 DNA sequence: TGTGCCGGTTGGACAGGGTATGGCTACACCTTC.

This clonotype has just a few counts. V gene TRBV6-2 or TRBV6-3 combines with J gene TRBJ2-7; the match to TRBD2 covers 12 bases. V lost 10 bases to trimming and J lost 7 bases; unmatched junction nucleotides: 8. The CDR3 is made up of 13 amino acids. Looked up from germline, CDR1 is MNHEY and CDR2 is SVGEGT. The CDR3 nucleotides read TGTGCCATCCGGACTAGCGGGGTAGGGGAGCAGTACTTC. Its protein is CAIRTSGVGEQYF.

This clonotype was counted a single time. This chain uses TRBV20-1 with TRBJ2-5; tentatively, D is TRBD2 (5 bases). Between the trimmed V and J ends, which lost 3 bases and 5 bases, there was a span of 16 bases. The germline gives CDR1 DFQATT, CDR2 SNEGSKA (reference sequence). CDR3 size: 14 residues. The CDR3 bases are TGCAGTGCTAGCCGGGCCTCGGGGTCGGAGACCCAGTACTTC. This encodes CSASRASGSETQYF.

In DNA form, the CDR3 reads TGTGCCATCAGTGACCCGGGACTAGCGAGAGGGCCTGGTGATACGCAGTATTTT. This codes for CAISDPGLARGPGDTQYF. V gene TRBV10-3 combines with J gene TRBJ2-3; 10 bases line up with TRBD2. The CDR3 totals 18 residues. Germline V gives CDR1 ENHRY, CDR2 SYGVKD. V lost 3 bases, J lost 6 bases, and 15 bases stayed unmatched.

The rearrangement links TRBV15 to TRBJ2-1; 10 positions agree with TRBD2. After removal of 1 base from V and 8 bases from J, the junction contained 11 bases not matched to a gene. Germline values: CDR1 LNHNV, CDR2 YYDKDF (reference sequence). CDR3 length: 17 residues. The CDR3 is CATSRGAGLAARDEQFF. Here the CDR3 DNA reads TGTGCCACCAGCAGAGGGGCTGGACTAGCGGCGAGGGATGAGCAGTTCTTC.

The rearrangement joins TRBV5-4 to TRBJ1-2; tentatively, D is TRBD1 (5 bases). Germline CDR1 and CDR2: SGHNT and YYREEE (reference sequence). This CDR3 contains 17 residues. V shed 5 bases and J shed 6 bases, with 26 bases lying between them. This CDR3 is CASRPGDDQGASDGYTF. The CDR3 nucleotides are TGTGCCAGCAGGCCGGGCGACGATCAAGGGGCTTCGGATGGCTACACCTTC.

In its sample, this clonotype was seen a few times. The CDR3 sequence is CASSLDGSGRDNEQFF. CDR3 in DNA: TGTGCCAGCAGCTTAGATGGCAGCGGGAGGGACAATGAGCAGTTCTTC. The chain has TRBV7-9 and TRBJ2-1; 10 nucleotides align to TRBD2. Trimming took 1 base from V and 5 from J; bases not matched to a gene: 5. Germline values: CDR1 SEHNR, CDR2 FQNEAQ (reference sequence). The CDR3 sequence is 16 residues long.